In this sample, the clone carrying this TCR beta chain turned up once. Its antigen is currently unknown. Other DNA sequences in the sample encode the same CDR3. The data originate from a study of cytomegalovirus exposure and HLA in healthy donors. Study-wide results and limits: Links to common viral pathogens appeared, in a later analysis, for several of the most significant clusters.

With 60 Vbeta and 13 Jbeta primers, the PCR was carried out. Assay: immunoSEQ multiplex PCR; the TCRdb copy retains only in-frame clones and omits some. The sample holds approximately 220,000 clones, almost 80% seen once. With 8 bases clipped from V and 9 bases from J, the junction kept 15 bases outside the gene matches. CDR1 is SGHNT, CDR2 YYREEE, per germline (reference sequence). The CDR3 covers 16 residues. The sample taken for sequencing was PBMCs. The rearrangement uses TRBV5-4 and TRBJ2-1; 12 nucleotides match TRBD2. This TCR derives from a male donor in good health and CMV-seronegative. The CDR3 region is CASSPEGLAGLSEQFF. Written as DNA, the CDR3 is TGTGCCAGTAGCCCCGAGGGACTAGCGGGTTTGAGTGAGCAGTTCTTC.